This T cell receptor (beta chain) was captured by sequencing in a study of T cells after yellow fever vaccination. As for the study in general: The SMART-Seq v4 Ultra Low Input method served to prepare the low-cell-number fractions.

TCRdb reprocessed the 5' RACE reads with MiXCR, giving one entry per CDR3 protein. Found here are 350,000 to 450,000 distinct CDR3 sequences, about 6% of them singletons; the top ten hold 15%. The sample holds many counts of this clonotype. The CDR3 runs to 15 residues. Trimming stripped 2 bases from V and 2 bases from J, with 11 bases between. The source of this sequence is a man younger than 40 who received the YFV17D yellow fever vaccine. The sequencing here drew on PBMCs, taken 5 days after the yellow fever booster vaccination. This chain links TRBV12-3 or TRBV12-4 with TRBJ2-3; D not certain. In nucleotides, the CDR3 is TGTGCCAGCAGTTTAAGCGTGGAATCCACAGATACGCAGTATTTT. Its protein product is CASSLSVESTDTQYF.